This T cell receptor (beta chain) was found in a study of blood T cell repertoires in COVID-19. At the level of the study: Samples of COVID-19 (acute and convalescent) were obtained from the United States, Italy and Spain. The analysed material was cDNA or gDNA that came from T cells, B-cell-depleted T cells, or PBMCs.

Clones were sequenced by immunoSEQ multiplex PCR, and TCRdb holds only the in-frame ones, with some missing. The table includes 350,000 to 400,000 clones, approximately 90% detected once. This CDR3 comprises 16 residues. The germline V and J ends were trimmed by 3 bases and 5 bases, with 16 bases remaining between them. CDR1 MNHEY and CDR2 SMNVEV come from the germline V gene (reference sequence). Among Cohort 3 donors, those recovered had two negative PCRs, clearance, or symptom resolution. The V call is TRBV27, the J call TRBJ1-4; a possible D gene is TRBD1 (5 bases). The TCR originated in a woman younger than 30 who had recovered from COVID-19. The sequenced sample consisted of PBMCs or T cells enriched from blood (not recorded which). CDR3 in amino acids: CASSFLGRAGNEKLFF. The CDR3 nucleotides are TGTGCCAGCAGTTTTCTAGGCAGGGCCGGGAATGAAAAACTGTTTTTT.